The 16 T cell receptor beta chains presented below share a single source sample, sequenced in a study of cytomegalovirus exposure and HLA in healthy donors. 13 Jbeta primers and 60 Vbeta primers were used for the PCR. Some clones are missing from TCRdb's copy, which holds only in-frame ones; the method was immunoSEQ multiplex PCR. This sample has around 170,000 clones, with over 75% found just once. The sample taken for sequencing was PBMCs. These receptor sequences come from a woman in her 50s in good health and CMV-seropositive.

This sequence joins TRBV6-6 and TRBJ1-6; TRBD1 matches 8 bases. The germline V gene encodes CDR1 MNHNY and CDR2 SVGAGI (reference sequence). V was clipped by 6 bases and J by 12 bases; unmatched bases: 13. CDR3 length: 15 residues. This CDR3 reads CASSYNQGARGPLHF. The CDR3 DNA reads TGTGCCAGCAGCTACAATCAGGGGGCGCGCGGACCCCTCCACTTT.

J is TRBJ1-3 and V is TRBV9; D is ambiguous. This CDR3 region has 14 residues. Trimming removed 2 bases from V and 0 bases from J, with 6 bases in between. Looked up from germline, CDR1 is SGDLS and CDR2 is YYNGEE. CDR3 DNA: TGTGCCAGCAGCGTTGAGATCTCTGGAAACACCATATATTTT. It encodes CASSVEISGNTIYF.

The chain combines TRBV29-1 with TRBJ2-1, with D maybe TRBD2 (6 bases). The germline V gene has CDR1 SQVTM and CDR2 ANQGSEA. The CDR3 covers 15 residues. V was trimmed by 1 base and J by 1 base, leaving 11 bases between them. The CDR3 DNA is TGCAGCGTTGAAGGGGGGAGGAGTTCCTACAATGAGCAGTTCTTC. Encoded protein: CSVEGGRSSYNEQFF.

The chain uses TRBV18 and TRBJ2-1; D gene uncertain. Per germline, CDR1 KGHSH and CDR2 LQKENI. The V end was cut by 5 bases, the J end by 3 bases, with 17 bases between. The CDR3 runs 16 residues. For the CDR3, the DNA is TGTGCCAGCTCATCGTTGGGTGTAGCTGGCTACAATGAGCAGTTCTTC. Translated, it gives CASSSLGVAGYNEQFF.

V gene TRBV19 combines with J gene TRBJ2-3, with 8 bases identical to TRBD2. The germline CDR1 and CDR2 sequences are LNHDA and SQIVND (reference sequence). This CDR3 comprises 18 residues. V was pared by 6 bases and J by 6 bases, with 20 bases of the junction left unmatched. CDR3 nucleotide sequence: TGTGCCAGTAGCGATCAGCGCGGGGGGCGCGGCGGTATGGATACGCAGTATTTT. Translating gives CASSDQRGGRGGMDTQYF. The variable domain in full, with the rest retrieved from reference TRBV19 and TRBJ2-3, is DGGITQSPKYLFRKEGQNVTLSCEQNLNHDAMYWYRQDPGQGLRLIYYSQIVNDFQKGDIAEGYSVSREKKESFPLTVTSAQKNPTAFYLCASSDQRGGRGGMDTQYFGPGTRLTVL.

J is TRBJ1-1 and V is TRBV15, with D uncertain. Germline values: CDR1 LNHNV, CDR2 YYDKDF (reference sequence). Trimming took off 0 bases at V and 4 bases at J, with 12 bases between the two ends. This CDR3 has 15 residues. The CDR3 loop reads CATSREGRRATEAFF. In nucleotides, the CDR3 is TGTGCCACCAGCAGAGAGGGCCGGAGGGCCACTGAAGCTTTCTTT.

The chain has TRBV6-4 and TRBJ1-3; TRBD1 agrees at 8 bases. The CDR3 length is 22 residues. The junction had 19 bases not matched to a gene; V was cut back by 0 bases and J by 0 bases. Germline lookup yields CDR1 MRHNA and CDR2 SNTAGT. CDR3 amino acids: CASSDSRSDGQGLLFSGNTIYF. The CDR3 nucleotides are TGTGCCAGCAGTGACTCGAGGTCGGATGGACAGGGTCTACTTTTCTCTGGAAACACCATATATTTT.

The chain couples TRBV11-2 to TRBJ2-5; 7 bases match TRBD1. The CDR3 has 13 amino acids. The germline V gene has CDR1 SGHAT and CDR2 FQNNGV. Trimming cost V 1 base and J 4 bases; bases outside gene matches: 0. The CDR3 nucleotides read TGTGCCAGCAGCTTAGGGACAGGAGAGACCCAGTACTTC. Encoded protein: CASSLGTGETQYF. Filled out from reference TRBV11-2 and TRBJ2-5, the complete variable domain reads EAGVAQSPRYKIIEKRQSVAFWCNPISGHATLYWYQQILGQGPKLLIQFQNNGVVDDSQLPKDRFSAERLKGVDSTLKIQPAKLEDSAVYLCASSLGTGETQYFGPGTRLLVL.

The chain has TRBV28 and TRBJ2-3, with 8 bases aligning to TRBD2. The junction had 16 bases not matched to a gene; V was cut back by 6 bases and J by 11 bases. The CDR3 contains 15 residues. CDR1 and CDR2 from the germline V gene are MDHEN and SYDVKM. CDR3 nucleotides: TGTGCCAGCAGCCAACGGGGGGGGGTGGGGGTCGGGCAGTATTTT. Protein product: CASSQRGGVGVGQYF.

This clone was counted between two and nine times. V usage is TRBV2 and J usage is TRBJ2-3, with 8 bases that match TRBD2. Losses at the gene ends were 6 bases for V and 5 bases for J; bases not matched to a gene: 10. The CDR3 is made up of 15 amino acids. The germline gives CDR1 SNHLY, CDR2 FYNNEI. In DNA form, the CDR3 reads TGTGCCAGCAGACGGATGGGGACTAGTGAAGATACGCAGTATTTT. This codes for CASRRMGTSEDTQYF.

The CDR3 DNA reads TGTGCCAGCAGCTTGGACAGGGGTTTAATCACAGATACGCAGTATTTT. Protein product: CASSLDRGLITDTQYF. The J gene is TRBJ2-3, the V gene TRBV5-6; 7 bases align to TRBD1. Germline CDR1 and CDR2: SGHDT and YYEEEE. The CDR3 consists of 16 residues. V shed 0 bases and J 2 bases; nucleotides not matched to a gene: 6. The full variable domain, with the rest looked up from reference TRBV5-6 and TRBJ2-3, is DAGVTQSPTHLIKTRGQQVTLRCSPKSGHDTVSWYQQALGQGPQFIFQYYEEEERQRGNFPDRFSGHQFPNYSSELNVNALLLGDSALYLCASSLDRGLITDTQYFGPGTRLTVL.

For the CDR3, the DNA is TGTGCCAGCAGCTTTGGGGCAGGCTCCTACGAGCAGTACTTC. Amino acids: CASSFGAGSYEQYF. The chain combines TRBV7-2 with TRBJ2-7; weak D call: TRBD1 (5 bases). Trimming removed 3 bases at V and 0 bases at J, with 9 bases between. The CDR3 totals 14 residues. CDR1 is SGHTA, CDR2 FQGNSA, per germline.

The chain recombines TRBV28 with TRBJ2-7; 7 bases match TRBD1. The CDR3 has 15 residues. Germline V gene sequence: CDR1 MDHEN, CDR2 SYDVKM. Trimming took 5 bases from V and 1 from J; bases not matched to a gene: 8. Here the CDR3 reads CASSGPGTDSYEQYF. The CDR3 bases are TGTGCCAGCAGTGGGCCCGGGACAGATTCCTACGAGCAGTACTTC.

The CDR3 DNA follows: TGTGCCATCAAAGGACAGGGTCAACAGCCCCAGCATTTT. This sequence encodes CAIKGQGQQPQHF. The chain recombines TRBV10-3 with TRBJ1-5, with 8 bases fitting TRBD1. The ends lost 7 bases at V and 7 bases at J; junction bases unmatched: 6. Germline values: CDR1 ENHRY, CDR2 SYGVKD. CDR3 length equals 13 residues.

The chain has TRBV7-2 and TRBJ1-5, with TRBD1 identical over 7 bases. Trimming took 7 bases from V and 6 from J; bases not matched to a gene: 6. CDR1 and CDR2 (germline): SGHTA, FQGNSA. The CDR3 sequence is 13 residues long. CDR3 in DNA: TGTGCCAGCACCGCGACAGGGACTCAGCCCCAGCATTTT. Translating gives CASTATGTQPQHF.

As concerns this clone: At the DNA level, this CDR3 is encoded by other sequences in the same sample as well. The chain links TRBV25-1 to TRBJ2-3; TRBD1 aligns across 7 bases. V dropped 10 bases and J dropped 4; count of bases not matched to a gene: 14. The CDR3 contains 15 residues. The germline gives CDR1 MGHDK, CDR2 SYGVNS. CDR3 residues: CATRARQGLADTQYF. CDR3 in DNA: TGTGCCACCCGAGCCCGACAGGGTTTGGCAGATACGCAGTATTTT.